Listed here are 6 T cell receptor beta chains from one sample, sequenced in a study of T-cell memory formation after mild COVID-19. MiXCR, run by TCRdb on the 5' RACE reads, gives a single entry per CDR3 protein. The sample contains 300,000 to 350,000 distinct CDR3 sequences, roughly an eighth of which appear only once. Material for sequencing was PBMCs or a T cell subset sorted from them (not recorded which). The receptors here all came from a man between 18 and 35 years old who had mild COVID-19 (a few samples of this study predate the infection). Cell type and time point are not known.

This clonotype was seen only a few times. The V and J genes are TRBV20-1 and TRBJ2-3; D is ambiguous. V lost 6 bases and J lost 5, with 6 bases in between. The CDR3 contains 10 residues. The germline V gene encodes CDR1 DFQATT and CDR2 SNEGSKA (reference sequence). This CDR3 is CSASRDTQYF. The CDR3 DNA reads as TGCAGTGCCTCCAGAGATACGCAGTATTTT.

This clonotype was recorded at least ten times. The gene calls are TRBV7-2 and TRBJ2-2, with a possible D match to TRBD2 (6 bases). Germline CDR1 SGHTA, CDR2 FQGNSA. This CDR3 region has 15 residues. The V and J ends lost 3 bases and 0 bases respectively, with 8 bases between them. CDR3 DNA: TGTGCCAGCAGCTTCGGAGGGTCGAACACCGGGGAGCTGTTTTTT. Translation gives CASSFGGSNTGELFF. The variable domain in full, completed from reference TRBV7-2 and TRBJ2-2, reads GAGVSQSPSNKVTEKGKDVELRCDPISGHTALYWYRQSLGQGLEFLIYFQGNSAPDKSGLPSDRFSAERTGGSVSTLTIQRTQQEDSAVYLCASSFGGSNTGELFFGEGSRLTVL.

This clonotype has more than one count but fewer than ten. V is TRBV29-1 and J is TRBJ2-5; D might be TRBD2 (5 bases). CDR1 is SQVTM, CDR2 ANQGSEA, per germline. This CDR3 spans 14 amino acids. Trimming removed 2 bases at V and 0 bases at J, with 10 bases between. The CDR3 bases are TGCAGCGTTGAATCGGGGAGCAACCAAGAGACCCAGTACTTC. This codes for CSVESGSNQETQYF.

This clonotype was seen many times. The chain is built from TRBV7-7 and TRBJ2-3, with D hard to call. The germline CDR1 and CDR2 sequences are SSHAT and FNYEAQ (reference sequence). Trimming took 4 bases from V and 2 from J, leaving 10 bases between them. This CDR3 has 14 residues. CDR3 in DNA: TGTGCCAGCAGCTCTCTATCAAACACAGATACGCAGTATTTT. Its translation: CASSSLSNTDTQYF.

This clonotype has more than one count but fewer than ten. The gene calls are TRBV6-2 or TRBV6-3 and TRBJ2-1, with 7 positions matching TRBD2. Germline-derived CDR1 and CDR2 are MNHEY and SVGEGT. The CDR3 totals 11 residues. V lost 6 bases and J lost 9; bases outside the gene matches: 2. The CDR3, as DNA: TGTGCCAGCAGGGGAGGGGTTGAGCAGTTCTTC. Its translation is CASRGGVEQFF.

This clonotype was detected only a few times. V is TRBV11-2 and J is TRBJ2-1, with unresolved D. The germline V and J ends were trimmed by 2 bases and 2 bases, with 22 bases remaining between them. The CDR3 is 19 amino acids. Germline V CDR1 and CDR2: SGHAT, FQNNGV. The CDR3 DNA follows: TGTGCCAGCAGCTTAAGTCGTCTTGAGGCGGAAACCACCTACAATGAGCAGTTCTTC. Encoded protein: CASSLSRLEAETTYNEQFF.